The 30 T cell receptor beta chains given below trace back to one sample, sequenced in a study of T cell responses to AZD1222 COVID-19 vaccine. The data were produced by immunoSEQ multiplex PCR, yet TCRdb's version contains in-frame clones alone and is incomplete. The sample includes tens of thousands of clones, about 91% of them seen just once. The material was peripheral blood, obtained on day 0 of AZD1222 vaccination. Source of these receptors: an adult in good health.

The chain uses TRBV9 and TRBJ2-3; TRBD2 matches at 11 bases. The germline V gene has CDR1 SGDLS and CDR2 YYNGEE. The CDR3 sequence is 16 residues long. J gave up 0 bases and V 3 bases, and 3 bases lay outside the gene matches. For the CDR3, the DNA is TGTGCCAGCAGCGCGGGACTAGCGGATAGCACAGATACGCAGTATTTT. Amino acids: CASSAGLADSTDTQYF.

On this clone: A read error may account for a junction end that differs from germline. This rearrangement joins TRBV11-2 to TRBJ1-2, with D uncertain. Germline CDR1 is SGHAT and CDR2 is FQNNGV. The CDR3 length is 12 residues. The CDR3 sequence is CASSLGGLWQSF. The CDR3 DNA sequence: TGTGCCAGCAGCTTAGGAGGGTTGTGGCAGAGCTTC.

The chain links TRBV13 to TRBJ2-5; D is perhaps TRBD2 (6 bases). The CDR3 totals 14 residues. The V gene's germline CDR1 is PRHDT and CDR2 FYEKMQ (reference sequence). Trimming removed 5 bases at V and 6 bases at J, with 16 bases between. The chain's CDR3 is CASSPPMGGKTQYF. CDR3 DNA sequence: TGTGCCAGCAGCCCACCCATGGGGGGAAAGACCCAGTACTTC.

The chain joins TRBV9 to TRBJ2-1, with 9 bases aligning to TRBD2. The CDR3 consists of 16 residues. Germline values: CDR1 SGDLS, CDR2 YYNGEE. Losses at the gene ends were 0 bases for V and 5 bases for J; bases not matched to a gene: 6. DNA for the CDR3: TGTGCCAGCAGCGTAGGCAGTAGCGGGAGCCACAATGAGCAGTTCTTC. This sequence encodes CASSVGSSGSHNEQFF.

J is TRBJ1-2 and V is TRBV9; no firm D call. V gave up 4 bases and J gave up 4 bases, with 14 bases separating them. The CDR3 contains 14 residues. Per germline, CDR1 SGDLS and CDR2 YYNGEE. Here the CDR3 reads CASSQRVGSYGYTF. DNA for the CDR3: TGTGCCAGCAGCCAAAGGGTTGGGAGCTATGGCTACACCTTC.

The rearrangement joins TRBV2 to TRBJ2-1, with 7 positions matching TRBD2. There are 13 residues in the CDR3. CDR1 SNHLY and CDR2 FYNNEI come from the germline V gene. The V segment lost 4 bases and the J segment 6 bases; nucleotides outside the gene matches: 3. This CDR3 reads CASSGGLSNEQFF. CDR3 in DNA: TGTGCCAGCAGTGGGGGACTATCCAATGAGCAGTTCTTC.

V is TRBV18 and J is TRBJ2-7, with 11 bases aligning to TRBD2. The J segment lost 3 bases and the V segment lost 0 bases, leaving 4 bases of the junction unmatched. Germline V CDR1 and CDR2: KGHSH, LQKENI. This CDR3 has 16 residues. The DNA of the CDR3 is TGTGCCAGCTCACCACCGGGACTAGCGGCTTACTACGAGCAGTACTTC. Translated, it gives CASSPPGLAAYYEQYF.

J is TRBJ1-5 and V is TRBV5-1; D not certain. Deletions cut 0 bases from V and 2 bases from J, with 9 bases between. Germline V gene sequence: CDR1 SGHRS, CDR2 YFSETQ. The CDR3 is 15 residues long. The CDR3 region is CASSLDGHGNQPQHF. Written as DNA, the CDR3 is TGCGCCAGCAGCTTGGACGGGCACGGCAATCAGCCCCAGCATTTT.

This clone appeared once. V is TRBV28 and J is TRBJ1-5; 8 bases are shared with TRBD1. The V gene's germline CDR1 is MDHEN and CDR2 SYDVKM. Losses at the gene ends were 6 bases for V and 4 bases for J; bases not matched to a gene: 8. CDR3 size: 15 residues. The CDR3 DNA reads as TGTGCCAGCAGCTCAACCGGGACAGGTAATCAGCCCCAGCATTTT. Translating gives CASSSTGTGNQPQHF.

The chain carries TRBV27 and TRBJ2-2; D perhaps matches TRBD1 (5 bases). V lost 1 base to trimming and J lost 4 bases, with 10 bases between them. The CDR3 extends over 15 amino acids. Germline V lookup: CDR1 MNHEY, CDR2 SMNVEV (reference sequence). CDR3 nucleotides: TGTGCCAGCAGTTTATTCAGGGCCGTCACCGGGGAGCTGTTTTTT. The encoded protein is CASSLFRAVTGELFF.

This chain uses TRBV19 with TRBJ1-4; D uncertain. The length of the CDR3 is 14 residues. Germline CDR1 LNHDA, CDR2 SQIVND (reference sequence). V lost 6 bases, J lost 8 bases, and 16 bases lay in between. The CDR3 DNA reads as TGTGCCAGTAGACCAGGCCGGGGAAGGGAAAAACTGTTTTTT. This codes for CASRPGRGREKLFF.

This clone has a single count. This chain uses TRBV6-5 with TRBJ1-6; 8 bases line up with TRBD1. Germline CDR1 MNHEY, CDR2 SVGAGI. J was trimmed by 8 bases and V by 6 bases; bases with no gene match: 3. CDR3 size: 13 residues. The CDR3 loop reads CASRGQEYSPLHF. CDR3 DNA sequence: TGTGCCAGCAGGGGACAGGAATATTCACCCCTCCACTTT.

The gene calls are TRBV5-4 and TRBJ2-7; 10 bases are shared with TRBD1. Germline CDR1 and CDR2: SGHNT and YYREEE (reference sequence). J lost 5 bases, V lost 2 bases, and 7 bases had no gene match. CDR3 length equals 15 residues. As DNA, the CDR3 is TGTGCCAGCAGCTTAAAGACAGGGGGCTACGACGAGCAGTACTTC. Translated: CASSLKTGGYDEQYF.

This chain links TRBV24-1 with TRBJ2-3, with TRBD1 as a possible D gene (6 bases). CDR1 and CDR2 (germline): KGHDR, SFDVKD. The CDR3 consists of 15 residues. The V end was cut by 5 bases, the J end by 2 bases, with 13 bases between. The CDR3, as DNA: TGTGCCACCAGTGTCTCGGACAGTTCCACAGATACGCAGTATTTT. This encodes CATSVSDSSTDTQYF.

The chain joins TRBV5-1 to TRBJ1-1, with D possibly matching TRBD1 (6 bases). Germline CDR1 is SGHRS and CDR2 is YFSETQ. The ends were cut back, 5 bases at V and 11 bases at J, with 25 bases in the middle. The CDR3 has 15 amino acids. DNA of the CDR3: TGCGCCAGCAGGGGAGATGGGGGCCGAGACCCCCCGGCTTTCTTT. Protein: CASRGDGGRDPPAFF.

The rearrangement joins TRBV5-1 to TRBJ2-7; 7 nucleotides align to TRBD1. Looked up from germline, CDR1 is SGHRS and CDR2 is YFSETQ. The CDR3 is made up of 12 amino acids. With V trimmed by 8 bases and J by 1 base, 3 bases remained unmatched. The CDR3 is CASRQGSYEQYF. Here the CDR3 DNA reads TGCGCCAGTCGACAGGGTTCCTACGAGCAGTACTTC.

The chain recombines TRBV10-3 with TRBJ2-2; no reliable D call. The CDR3 spans 16 residues. Deletions cut 6 bases from V and 1 base from J, with 15 bases between. Looked up from germline, CDR1 is ENHRY and CDR2 is SYGVKD. The DNA of the CDR3 is TGTGCCATCAGCCCGCATAATTATGGGAACACCGGGGAGCTGTTTTTT. As protein: CAISPHNYGNTGELFF.

CDR3 sequence (DNA): TGTGCCAGCAGCCCCACGGGCGAGATTGGTCGCTATGGCTACACCTTC. Its translation is CASSPTGEIGRYGYTF. The rearrangement joins TRBV16 to TRBJ1-2; D gene uncertain. Germline V CDR1 and CDR2: KGHSY, FQNENV. Deletions cut 4 bases from V and 4 bases from J, with 19 bases between. The CDR3 spans 16 residues.

The chain couples TRBV7-9 to TRBJ2-1; the match to TRBD1 covers 10 bases. Trimming took 5 bases from V and 7 from J; bases not matched to a gene: 8. Germline V lookup: CDR1 SEHNR, CDR2 FQNEAQ (reference sequence). The length of the CDR3 is 15 residues. The CDR3 coding sequence is TGTGCCAGCAGCCTTTCGACAGGGGGCCAGAATGAGCAGTTCTTC. As protein: CASSLSTGGQNEQFF.

The chain links TRBV20-1 to TRBJ2-1, with 10 bases matching TRBD1. The CDR3 extends over 15 amino acids. The germline CDR1 and CDR2 sequences are DFQATT and SNEGSKA (reference sequence). V lost 3 bases to trimming and J lost 7 bases; unmatched junction nucleotides: 9. The CDR3: CSASGDRGPNNEQFF. CDR3 sequence (DNA): TGCAGTGCTAGTGGGGACAGGGGACCGAATAATGAGCAGTTCTTC.

The J gene is TRBJ1-2, the V gene TRBV18, with 7 bases identical to TRBD1. Germline V CDR1 and CDR2: KGHSH, LQKENI. The CDR3 sequence is 14 residues long. The V segment lost 2 bases and the J segment 4 bases; nucleotides outside the gene matches: 4. The CDR3 bases are TGTGCCAGCTCACCAGGGGACAGCTCCTATGGCTACACCTTC. Amino acid sequence: CASSPGDSSYGYTF. The complete variable domain, with remaining parts taken from reference TRBV18 and TRBJ1-2, reads NAGVMQNPRHLVRRRGQEARLRCSPMKGHSHVYWYRQLPEEGLKFMVYLQKENIIDESGMPKERFSAEFPKEGPSILRIQQVVRGDSAAYFCASSPGDSSYGYTFGSGTRLTVV.

V gene TRBV10-1 combines with J gene TRBJ2-5; 8 positions match TRBD1. This CDR3 comprises 16 residues. CDR1 and CDR2 (germline): WNHNN, SYGVQD (reference sequence). Trimming at V came to 4 bases and at J to 0 bases, leaving 7 bases not matched to a gene. CDR3 sequence: CASSGLGQGDQETQYF. CDR3 nucleotide sequence: TGCGCCAGCAGTGGACTCGGACAGGGAGACCAAGAGACCCAGTACTTC.

The chain joins TRBV28 to TRBJ1-2, with D unresolved. Trimming cost V 6 bases and J 6 bases, with 8 bases left between them. Germline CDR1 reads MDHEN; CDR2 reads SYDVKM. This CDR3 spans 11 amino acids. The CDR3 region is CASRQRHGYTF. The CDR3, as DNA: TGTGCCAGCAGGCAAAGGCATGGCTACACCTTC.

This chain links TRBV28 with TRBJ1-1; D is unresolved. From germline, CDR1 is MDHEN and CDR2 SYDVKM. V was pared by 2 bases and J by 6 bases, with 4 bases between. The CDR3 extends over 11 amino acids. CDR3 amino acids: CASSLGPEAFF. As DNA, the CDR3 is TGTGCCAGCAGTTTAGGTCCTGAAGCTTTCTTT.

The chain joins TRBV3-1 (or the pseudogene TRBV3-2) to TRBJ2-2, with 10 bases fitting TRBD1. The length of the CDR3 is 14 residues. The germline V gene encodes CDR1 LGHDT and CDR2 YNNKEL (reference sequence). V lost 4 bases and J lost 7; bases outside the gene matches: 3. For the CDR3, the DNA is TGTGCCAGCAGCCGACAGGGGGCAAACGGGGAGCTGTTTTTT. Protein product: CASSRQGANGELFF.

This chain joins TRBV7-9 and TRBJ1-2, with TRBD1 matching over 10 bases. This CDR3 is 15 amino acids long. Germline CDR1 reads SEHNR; CDR2 reads FQNEAQ (reference sequence). After removal of 4 bases from V and 4 bases from J, the junction contained 6 bases not matched to a gene. The CDR3: CASSSIRDRGYGYTF. CDR3 bases: TGTGCCAGCAGCTCTATCAGGGACAGGGGCTATGGCTACACCTTC.

The chain uses TRBV30 and TRBJ2-3; D remains unclear. The CDR3 consists of 14 residues. The germline CDR1 and CDR2 sequences are GTSNPN and SVGIG (reference sequence). V shed 0 bases and J shed 4 bases, with 11 bases lying between them. CDR3: CAWSVLTPPDTQYF. The DNA for the CDR3 is TGTGCCTGGAGTGTACTCACGCCGCCAGATACGCAGTATTTT. Using reference TRBV30 and TRBJ2-3 for the parts outside the CDR3, the full variable domain is SQTIHQWPATLVQPVGSPLSLECTVEGTSNPNLYWYRQAAGRGLQLLFYSVGIGQISSEVPQNLSASRPQDRQFILSSKKLLLSDSGFYLCAWSVLTPPDTQYFGPGTRLTVL.

The rearrangement uses TRBV6-6 and TRBJ2-3; 8 bases line up with TRBD1. The CDR3 runs to 16 residues. CDR1 and CDR2 from the germline V gene are MNHNY and SVGAGI (reference sequence). V was clipped by 4 bases and J by 5 bases; unmatched bases: 11. The CDR3 DNA is TGTGCCAGCAGTTCCGTAGGACAGGGATGGAGAGATACGCAGTATTTT. It yields the protein CASSSVGQGWRDTQYF.

The chain recombines TRBV6-1 with TRBJ2-6; D perhaps matches TRBD1 (6 bases). Germline CDR1 is MNHNS and CDR2 is SASEGT. The CDR3 has 15 residues. Trimming removed 3 bases at V and 0 bases at J, with 6 bases between. CDR3 sequence (DNA): TGTGCCAGCAGTGAGGACAGCTCTGGGGCCAACGTCCTGACTTTC. This sequence encodes CASSEDSSGANVLTF.

By share, this clone counts as large (0.1 to 1%). V and J are TRBV6-2 or TRBV6-3 and TRBJ1-2; D not certain. This CDR3 has 13 residues. Germline V CDR1 and CDR2: MNHEY, SVGEGT. V was cut by 0 bases and J by 7 bases, with 9 bases left in between. CDR3 protein: CASSYSSGSGYTF. DNA of the CDR3: TGTGCCAGCAGTTACTCTTCGGGGTCTGGCTACACCTTC.